Below are 21 T cell receptor beta chains sequenced from a single sample in a study of CXCR4 blockade with PD-1 therapy in pancreatic cancer. The protocol was immunoSEQ multiplex PCR, while the TCRdb copy is restricted to in-frame clones and leaves out a portion. The sample contains thousands of clones, roughly 50% of which appear only once. The sample was tumor tissue. These receptors all come from a human donor with pancreatic ductal adenocarcinoma.

This chain uses TRBV15 with TRBJ1-2, with unresolved D. This CDR3 has 15 amino acids. Deletions cut 1 base from V and 2 bases from J, with 11 bases between. Germline-derived CDR1 and CDR2 are LNHNV and YYDKDF (reference sequence). The CDR3: CATSRVGPANYGYTF. Here the CDR3 DNA reads TGTGCCACCAGCAGAGTAGGGCCGGCAAACTATGGCTACACCTTC.

The rearrangement joins TRBV28 to TRBJ1-2; 8 nucleotides agree with TRBD1. Germline V CDR1 and CDR2: MDHEN, SYDVKM. This CDR3 is built from 14 residues. V lost 5 bases to trimming and J lost 3 bases; unmatched junction nucleotides: 5. Here the CDR3 reads CASSRQGPHYGYTF. The CDR3 DNA reads TGTGCCAGCAGTAGACAGGGGCCGCACTATGGCTACACCTTC.

In DNA, the CDR3 is TGTGCCATCAGGTCCGGGACTAGCGGGGCTAGCTCCTACAATGAGCAGTTCTTC. This translates into CAIRSGTSGASSYNEQFF. The V and J genes are TRBV10-3 and TRBJ2-1, with 13 nucleotides matching TRBD2. CDR1 and CDR2 from the germline V gene are ENHRY and SYGVKD. This CDR3 spans 18 amino acids. V gave up 6 bases and J gave up 0 bases; unmatched junction bases: 8.

This chain links TRBV11-3 with TRBJ1-2; 9 bases match TRBD1. CDR1 SGHNT and CDR2 YENEEA come from the germline V gene. The J segment lost 4 bases and the V segment lost 3 bases, leaving 9 bases of the junction unmatched. The CDR3 spans 16 residues. For the CDR3, the DNA is TGTGCCAGCAGCTTTGCCGGGACAGGGTTTACCTATGGCTACACCTTC. Translation: CASSFAGTGFTYGYTF.

The chain recombines TRBV19 with TRBJ2-5, with a tentative D call TRBD1 (6 bases). V lost 5 bases and J lost 0, with 10 bases in between. The CDR3 contains 14 residues. Germline assignment: CDR1 LNHDA and CDR2 SQIVND (reference sequence). The CDR3 spells CASSPGTNQETQYF. Written as DNA, the CDR3 is TGTGCCAGTAGTCCCGGGACAAACCAAGAGACCCAGTACTTC.

The rearrangement joins TRBV15 to TRBJ2-1, with 7 nucleotides matching TRBD2. Germline values: CDR1 LNHNV, CDR2 YYDKDF (reference sequence). This CDR3 spans 14 amino acids. J was trimmed by 6 bases and V by 5 bases; bases with no gene match: 7. CDR3 loop: CATSRGDYLNEQFF. In DNA, the CDR3 is TGTGCCACCAGCCGCGGGGACTATCTCAATGAGCAGTTCTTC.

In its sample, this clone was seen once. V and J are TRBV29-1 and TRBJ2-5; D may be TRBD1 or TRBD2 (6 bases each). The CDR3 spans 14 residues. Trimming took off 3 bases at V and 3 bases at J, with 14 bases between the two ends. The germline V gene encodes CDR1 SQVTM and CDR2 ANQGSEA. DNA of the CDR3: TGCAGCGTTGATCCTGGGGGGCGGAAAGAGACCCAGTACTTC. Translation: CSVDPGGRKETQYF.

The chain links TRBV4-1 to TRBJ2-7; no clear D. Trimming removed 1 base at V and 0 bases at J, with 7 bases between. This CDR3 is built from 14 residues. From germline, CDR1 is MGHRA and CDR2 YSYEKL. DNA for the CDR3: TGCGCCAGCAGCCAAGGATATAGCTCCTACGAGCAGTACTTC. Translating gives CASSQGYSSYEQYF.

Only a few counts were recorded for this clone. The chain uses TRBV2 and TRBJ2-3; 9 nucleotides align to TRBD1. Germline V CDR1 and CDR2: SNHLY, FYNNEI. Trimming cost V 10 bases and J 5 bases; bases outside gene matches: 10. CDR3 size: 14 residues. The CDR3 DNA follows: TGTGCCACTGATCCGGGACAGGGAGTAGATACGCAGTATTTT. Protein product: CATDPGQGVDTQYF. Together with reference TRBV2 and TRBJ2-3, the CDR3 gives the full variable domain: EPEVTQTPSHQVTQMGQEVILRCVPISNHLYFYWYRQILGQKVEFLVSFYNNEISEKSEIFDDQFSVERPDGSNFTLKIRSTKLEDSAMYFCATDPGQGVDTQYFGPGTRLTVL.

The rearrangement uses TRBV18 and TRBJ2-1; 11 bases match TRBD2. The CDR3 totals 16 residues. With V trimmed by 3 bases and J by 6 bases, 7 bases remained unmatched. Looked up from germline, CDR1 is KGHSH and CDR2 is LQKENI. This CDR3 is CASSPLTSGRSNEQFF. The CDR3 nucleotides are TGTGCCAGCTCACCGCTCACTAGCGGGAGAAGCAATGAGCAGTTCTTC.

The chain uses TRBV18 and TRBJ1-4; D is unclear. The CDR3 totals 14 residues. V lost 3 bases and J lost 8, with 13 bases in between. Germline V CDR1 and CDR2: KGHSH, LQKENI. CDR3 sequence: CASSPGKNGEKLFF. The CDR3 coding sequence is TGTGCCAGCTCACCGGGCAAAAACGGGGAAAAACTGTTTTTT.

The chain links TRBV29-1 to TRBJ2-3; possibly TRBD2 for D (6 bases). CDR1 and CDR2 from the germline V gene are SQVTM and ANQGSEA. Between the trimmed V and J ends, which lost 5 bases and 0 bases, there was a span of 9 bases. CDR3 length: 13 residues. The CDR3 is CSVRGRSTDTQYF. The CDR3 region has the DNA TGCAGCGTTCGGGGGAGAAGCACAGATACGCAGTATTTT.

The chain joins TRBV29-1 to TRBJ2-3, with D possibly being TRBD1 or TRBD2 (6 bases each). Per germline, CDR1 SQVTM and CDR2 ANQGSEA. V shed 7 bases and J shed 5 bases, with 16 bases lying between them. The CDR3 contains 13 residues. The CDR3 nucleotides read TGCAGCGCCATAAGGGGGGTCTTAGATACGCAGTATTTT. This sequence encodes CSAIRGVLDTQYF.

This clone was seen more than once but under ten times. The chain recombines TRBV6-7 with TRBJ1-4, with 8 positions matching TRBD1. TRBV6-7 is an open reading frame whose function is uncertain. V gave up 0 bases and J gave up 7 bases; unmatched junction bases: 4. The CDR3 is made up of 15 amino acids. The CDR3: CASSYSQGAGEKLFF. The CDR3 DNA reads as TGTGCCAGCAGTTACTCCCAGGGGGCCGGTGAAAAACTGTTTTTT.

The V and J genes are TRBV25-1 and TRBJ1-1; no clear D gene. Germline values: CDR1 MGHDK, CDR2 SYGVNS. The germline V and J ends were trimmed by 3 bases and 2 bases, with 16 bases remaining between them. The CDR3 consists of 16 residues. The CDR3 region is CASSDLYASSNTEAFF. CDR3 nucleotide sequence: TGTGCCAGCAGTGATTTATATGCCTCGTCCAACACTGAAGCTTTCTTT.

This chain links TRBV29-1 with TRBJ2-7; D possibly uses TRBD1 or TRBD2 (5 bases each). The germline CDR1 and CDR2 sequences are SQVTM and ANQGSEA. The CDR3 is made up of 12 amino acids. V was shortened by 1 base and J by 4 bases, with 8 bases between the two germline ends. As DNA, the CDR3 is TGCAGCGTTGAAGGGGACCGATACGAGCAGTACTTC. Its protein is CSVEGDRYEQYF.

The rearrangement uses TRBV30 and TRBJ1-1; D remains ambiguous. Trimming removed 0 bases at V and 5 bases at J, with 16 bases between. The CDR3 spans 15 residues. Germline CDR1 and CDR2: GTSNPN and SVGIG (reference sequence). In DNA, the CDR3 is TGTGCCTGGAGTGTAGGTTTGGGGTTTAGGACTGAAGCTTTCTTT. It translates to CAWSVGLGFRTEAFF.

V and J are TRBV19 and TRBJ2-1; 8 positions match TRBD2. After removal of 7 bases from V and 5 bases from J, the junction contained 7 bases not matched to a gene. The CDR3 sequence is 14 residues long. The V gene's germline CDR1 is LNHDA and CDR2 SQIVND (reference sequence). The CDR3, as DNA: TGTGCCAGTACCACCGGGACTAGTAACAATGAGCAGTTCTTC. Its protein product is CASTTGTSNNEQFF.

This clone turned up a few times. This chain connects TRBV11-3 to TRBJ2-1; tentatively, D is TRBD2 (6 bases). With 6 bases removed from V and 8 bases from J, the gap between germline ends came to 17 bases. Germline-derived CDR1 and CDR2 are SGHNT and YENEEA. This CDR3 contains 14 residues. This chain's CDR3 is CASRRLDSSDEQFF. CDR3 nucleotides: TGTGCCAGCAGACGACTAGATTCCTCGGATGAGCAGTTCTTC. The variable domain in full, with the rest retrieved from reference TRBV11-3 and TRBJ2-1, is EAGVVQSPRYKIIEKKQPVAFWCNPISGHNTLYWYLQNLGQGPELLIRYENEEAVDDSQLPKDRFSAERLKGVDSTLKIQPAELGDSAVYLCASRRLDSSDEQFFGPGTRLTVL.

In this sample, this clone turned up a few times. The chain employs TRBV6-8 and TRBJ1-5; D not resolved. The CDR3 covers 14 residues. From germline, CDR1 is MNHGY and CDR2 SAAAGT. V was pared by 3 bases and J by 5 bases, with 11 bases between. CDR3 DNA sequence: TGTGCCAGCAGTTATGCTCGAGGGTATCAGCCCCAGCATTTT. Translating gives CASSYARGYQPQHF.

The CDR3: CASSTEQGNTIYF. The CDR3 nucleotides are TGTGCCAGTAGTACAGAACAAGGAAACACCATATATTTT. The J gene is TRBJ1-3, the V gene TRBV19; D call uncertain. CDR3 size: 13 residues. The germline CDR1 and CDR2 sequences are LNHDA and SQIVND (reference sequence). The V and J ends lost 4 bases and 4 bases respectively, with 8 bases between them.